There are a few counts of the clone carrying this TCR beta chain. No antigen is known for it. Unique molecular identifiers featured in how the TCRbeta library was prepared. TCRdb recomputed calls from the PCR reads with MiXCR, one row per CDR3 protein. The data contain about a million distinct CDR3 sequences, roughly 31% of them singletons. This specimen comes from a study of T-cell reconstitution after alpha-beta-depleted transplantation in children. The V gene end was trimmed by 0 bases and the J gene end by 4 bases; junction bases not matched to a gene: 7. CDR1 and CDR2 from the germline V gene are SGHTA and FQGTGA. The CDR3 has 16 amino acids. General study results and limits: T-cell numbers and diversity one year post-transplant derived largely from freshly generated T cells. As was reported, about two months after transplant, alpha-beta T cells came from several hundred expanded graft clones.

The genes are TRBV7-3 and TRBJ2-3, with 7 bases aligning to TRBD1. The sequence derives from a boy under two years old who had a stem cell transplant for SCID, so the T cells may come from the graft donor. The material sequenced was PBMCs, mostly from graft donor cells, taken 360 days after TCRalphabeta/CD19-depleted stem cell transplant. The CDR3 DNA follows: TGTGCCAGCAGCTTAACGTTAGGGGGCCTCGCAGATACGCAGTATTTT. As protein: CASSLTLGGLADTQYF. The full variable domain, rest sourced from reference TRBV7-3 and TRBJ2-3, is GAGVSQTPSNKVTEKGKYVELRCDPISGHTALYWYRQSLGQGPEFLIYFQGTGAADDSGLPNDRFFAVRPEGSVSTLKIQRTERGDSAVYLCASSLTLGGLADTQYFGPGTRLTVL.